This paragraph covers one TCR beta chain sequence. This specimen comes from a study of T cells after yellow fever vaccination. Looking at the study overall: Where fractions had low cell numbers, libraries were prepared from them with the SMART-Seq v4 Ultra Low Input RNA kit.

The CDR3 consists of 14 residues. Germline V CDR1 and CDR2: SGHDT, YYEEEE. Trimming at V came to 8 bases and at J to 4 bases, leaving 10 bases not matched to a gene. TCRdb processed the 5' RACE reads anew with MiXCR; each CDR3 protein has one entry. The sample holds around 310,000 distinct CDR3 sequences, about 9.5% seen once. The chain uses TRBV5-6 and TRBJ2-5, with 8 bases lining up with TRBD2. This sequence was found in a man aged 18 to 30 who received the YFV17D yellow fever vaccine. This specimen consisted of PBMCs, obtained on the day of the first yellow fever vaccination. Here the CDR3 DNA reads TGTGCCAGGGGCCCCGGGGGGGCCGGAGAGACCCAGTACTTC. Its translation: CARGPGGAGETQYF.